These 12 T cell receptor beta chains originate from one sample sequenced in a study of cytomegalovirus exposure and HLA in healthy donors. PCR used 60 Vbeta primers and 13 Jbeta primers. Generated by immunoSEQ multiplex PCR, the TCRdb table keeps only in-frame clones and is missing some. The sample records around 150,000 clones, approximately 62% being singletons. The source material was PBMCs. The receptors shown here come from a human donor in good health.

A few counts support this clone. The rearrangement joins TRBV19 to TRBJ2-2; D may be TRBD2 (6 bases). The length of the CDR3 is 17 residues. Germline V lookup: CDR1 LNHDA, CDR2 SQIVND (reference sequence). The V and J ends lost 0 bases and 4 bases respectively, with 15 bases between them. The CDR3: CASSIDLDGSVTGELFF. In DNA form, the CDR3 reads TGTGCCAGTAGTATAGATCTTGACGGGAGCGTCACCGGGGAGCTGTTTTTT. Filled out from reference TRBV19 and TRBJ2-2, the complete variable domain reads DGGITQSPKYLFRKEGQNVTLSCEQNLNHDAMYWYRQDPGQGLRLIYYSQIVNDFQKGDIAEGYSVSREKKESFPLTVTSAQKNPTAFYLCASSIDLDGSVTGELFFGEGSRLTVL.

The chain recombines TRBV11-3 with TRBJ2-7; 7 bases fit TRBD1. The CDR3 covers 13 residues. Germline lookup yields CDR1 SGHNT and CDR2 YENEEA. With V trimmed by 7 bases and J by 2 bases, 5 bases remained unmatched. CDR3 residues: CASTRGTTYEQYF. DNA for the CDR3: TGTGCCAGCACCAGGGGGACAACCTACGAGCAGTACTTC.

This chain joins TRBV28 and TRBJ1-5; D is possibly TRBD1 (6 bases). The CDR3 sequence is 15 residues long. Deletions cut 4 bases from V and 3 bases from J, with 13 bases between. Germline CDR1 and CDR2: MDHEN and SYDVKM. The CDR3 DNA follows: TGTGCCAGCAGTTCCCCAGGGGTTCCCAATCAGCCCCAGCATTTT. Protein sequence: CASSSPGVPNQPQHF.

The chain joins TRBV5-1 to TRBJ2-5, with D possibly TRBD1 on 6 matching bases. Trimming shortened V by 4 bases and J by 5 bases, and 15 bases separated the two germline ends. In germline, CDR1 is SGHRS, CDR2 YFSETQ. The CDR3 is made up of 14 amino acids. The CDR3: CASSVQGGEETQYF. In DNA, the CDR3 is TGCGCCAGCAGCGTACAGGGTGGGGAGGAGACCCAGTACTTC.

This clone was found once. The chain has TRBV6-1 and TRBJ2-3; the D gene is possibly TRBD2 (6 bases). V was cut by 7 bases and J by 9 bases, with 14 bases left in between. CDR3 length: 12 amino acids. The germline V gene has CDR1 MNHNS and CDR2 SASEGT. The CDR3 is CASTDTGETQYF. For the CDR3, the DNA is TGTGCCAGCACTGACACGGGAGAAACGCAGTATTTT.

The table lists this clone with a few counts. J is TRBJ2-7 and V is TRBV7-9; weak D call: TRBD2 (7 bases). V lost 2 bases to trimming and J lost 7 bases, with 27 bases between them. There are 18 residues in the CDR3. Per germline, CDR1 SEHNR and CDR2 FQNEAQ (reference sequence). The CDR3 bases are TGTGCCAGCAGCTTAATCGGTAGCGGGTGGGTGGGGGCTGAAGAGCAGTACTTC. As protein: CASSLIGSGWVGAEEQYF.

This chain joins TRBV7-3 and TRBJ2-3, with 16 bases matching TRBD2. V trimming: 5 bases; J trimming: 5 bases; junction bases outside the gene matches: 7. The germline V gene encodes CDR1 SGHTA and CDR2 FQGTGA. The CDR3 is 17 residues long. The CDR3 bases are TGTGCCAGCAGCCCTGGGACTAGCGGGAGGGCCATAGATACGCAGTATTTT. This gives the protein CASSPGTSGRAIDTQYF.

The CDR3 nucleotides read TGTGCCAGCAGCTCAGGACTCGATCAGCCCCAGCATTTT. This translates into CASSSGLDQPQHF. The gene calls are TRBV11-2 and TRBJ1-5; no definite D call. V lost 4 bases, J lost 5 bases, and 9 bases lay in between. From germline, CDR1 is SGHAT and CDR2 FQNNGV. The CDR3 has 13 amino acids.

The rearrangement joins TRBV6-5 to TRBJ2-7; 8 positions agree with TRBD2. Germline V lookup: CDR1 MNHEY, CDR2 SVGAGI. There are 13 residues in the CDR3. The junction had 4 bases not matched to a gene; V was cut back by 6 bases and J by 3 bases. The CDR3 region has the DNA TGTGCCAGCAGCCGCGGGACTAGCTACGAGCAGTACTTC. Protein: CASSRGTSYEQYF.

The rearrangement joins TRBV18 to TRBJ1-1; D is unresolved. V gave up 1 base and J gave up 7 bases, with 16 bases separating them. CDR1 and CDR2 from the germline V gene are KGHSH and LQKENI. The CDR3 is 15 amino acids. CDR3 coding DNA: TGTGCCAGCTCACCACAAGAAAAGGTTGGGAGTGAAGCTTTCTTT. It yields the protein CASSPQEKVGSEAFF.

This clone was counted between two and nine times. This sequence joins TRBV19 and TRBJ2-1; D is unclear. Trimming stripped 5 bases from V and 1 base from J, with 12 bases between. Germline V gene lookup returns CDR1 LNHDA and CDR2 SQIVND (reference sequence). This CDR3 is 15 amino acids long. The chain's CDR3 is CASSPPVKSYNEQFF. CDR3 coding DNA: TGTGCCAGTAGTCCCCCAGTAAAATCCTACAATGAGCAGTTCTTC.

This chain uses TRBV2 with TRBJ2-7, with 13 bases matching TRBD2. CDR3 length: 14 residues. J was trimmed by 3 bases and V by 5 bases; bases with no gene match: 1. Germline CDR1 is SNHLY and CDR2 is FYNNEI. The CDR3 protein is CASSRTSGSYEQYF. Written as DNA, the CDR3 is TGTGCCAGCAGTCGGACTAGCGGGAGCTACGAGCAGTACTTC.